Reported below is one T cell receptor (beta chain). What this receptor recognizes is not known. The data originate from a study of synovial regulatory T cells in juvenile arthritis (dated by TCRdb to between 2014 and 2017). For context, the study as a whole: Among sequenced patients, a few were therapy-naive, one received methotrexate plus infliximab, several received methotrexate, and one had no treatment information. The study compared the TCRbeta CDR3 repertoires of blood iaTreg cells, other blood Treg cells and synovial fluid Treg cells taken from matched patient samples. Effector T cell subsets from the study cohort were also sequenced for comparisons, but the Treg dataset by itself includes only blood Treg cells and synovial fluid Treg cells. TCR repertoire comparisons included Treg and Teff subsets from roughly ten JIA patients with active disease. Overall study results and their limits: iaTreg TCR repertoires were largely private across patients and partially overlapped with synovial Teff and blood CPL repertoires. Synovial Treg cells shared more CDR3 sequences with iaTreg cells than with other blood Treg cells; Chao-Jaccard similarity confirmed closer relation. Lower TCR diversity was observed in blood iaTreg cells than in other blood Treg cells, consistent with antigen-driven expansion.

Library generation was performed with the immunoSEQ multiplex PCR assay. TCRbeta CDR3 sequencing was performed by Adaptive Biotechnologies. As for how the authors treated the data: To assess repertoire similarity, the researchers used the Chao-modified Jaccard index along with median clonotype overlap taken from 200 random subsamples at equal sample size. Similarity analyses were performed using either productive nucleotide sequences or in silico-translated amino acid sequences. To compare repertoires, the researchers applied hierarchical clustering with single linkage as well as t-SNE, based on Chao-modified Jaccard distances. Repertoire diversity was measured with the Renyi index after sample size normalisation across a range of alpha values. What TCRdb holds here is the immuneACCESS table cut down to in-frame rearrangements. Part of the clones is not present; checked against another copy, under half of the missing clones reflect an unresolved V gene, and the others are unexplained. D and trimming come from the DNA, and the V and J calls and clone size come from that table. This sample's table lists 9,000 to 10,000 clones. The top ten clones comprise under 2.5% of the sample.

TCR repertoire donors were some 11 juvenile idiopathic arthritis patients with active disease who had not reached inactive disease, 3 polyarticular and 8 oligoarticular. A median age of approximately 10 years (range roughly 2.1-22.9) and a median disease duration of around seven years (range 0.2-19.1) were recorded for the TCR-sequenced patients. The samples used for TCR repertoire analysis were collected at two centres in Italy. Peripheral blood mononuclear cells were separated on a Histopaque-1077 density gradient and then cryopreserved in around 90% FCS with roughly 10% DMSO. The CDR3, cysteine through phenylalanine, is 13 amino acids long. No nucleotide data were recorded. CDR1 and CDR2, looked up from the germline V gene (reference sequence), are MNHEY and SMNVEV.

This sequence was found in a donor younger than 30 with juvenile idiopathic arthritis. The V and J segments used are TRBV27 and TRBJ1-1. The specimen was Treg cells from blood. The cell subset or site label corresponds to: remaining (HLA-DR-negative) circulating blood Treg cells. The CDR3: CASRPILGFEAFF.